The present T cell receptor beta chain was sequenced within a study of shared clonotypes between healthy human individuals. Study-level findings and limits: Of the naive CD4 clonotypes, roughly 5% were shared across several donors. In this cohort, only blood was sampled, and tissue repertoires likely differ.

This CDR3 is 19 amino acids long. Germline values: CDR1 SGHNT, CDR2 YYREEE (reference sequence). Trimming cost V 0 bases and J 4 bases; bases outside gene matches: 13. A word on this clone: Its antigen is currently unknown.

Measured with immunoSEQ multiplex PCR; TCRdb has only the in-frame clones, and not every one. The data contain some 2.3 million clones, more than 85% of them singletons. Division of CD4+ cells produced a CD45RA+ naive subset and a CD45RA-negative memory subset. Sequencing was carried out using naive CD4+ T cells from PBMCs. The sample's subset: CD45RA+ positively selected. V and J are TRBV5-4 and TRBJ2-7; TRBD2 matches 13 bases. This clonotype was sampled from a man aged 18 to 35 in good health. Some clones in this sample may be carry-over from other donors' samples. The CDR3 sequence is CASSLGRTSGSSASYEQYF. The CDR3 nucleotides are TGTGCCAGCAGCTTGGGGCGGACTAGCGGGAGTAGCGCGTCGTACGAGCAGTACTTC. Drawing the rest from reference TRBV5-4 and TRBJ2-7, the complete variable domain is ETGVTQSPTHLIKTRGQQVTLRCSSQSGHNTVSWYQQALGQGPQFIFQYYREEENGRGNFPPRFSGLQFPNYSSELNVNALELDDSALYLCASSLGRTSGSSASYEQYFGPGTRLTVT.